The 3 T cell receptor beta chains given below trace back to one sample, sequenced in a study of CD8 T cells in Susac syndrome. Random hexamers were used to reverse transcribe an amount of 0.5 to 1 ug RNA. Using its own MiXCR run on the immunoSEQ multiplex PCR reads, TCRdb lists one record per CDR3 protein. The sample has approximately 150,000 distinct CDR3 sequences, approximately 95% seen once. The source material was CD4+ T cells from PBMCs. These receptors all come from a human donor with multiple sclerosis.

This chain connects TRBV2 to TRBJ2-1, with 12 bases aligning to TRBD2. Germline CDR1 SNHLY, CDR2 FYNNEI. CDR3 length: 18 amino acids. After removal of 4 bases from V and 4 bases from J, the junction contained 11 bases not matched to a gene. The CDR3 sequence: CASSGKGGLAGLYNEQFF. For the CDR3, the DNA is TGTGCCAGCAGTGGAAAGGGCGGACTAGCGGGGCTTTACAATGAGCAGTTCTTC.

The chain uses TRBV29-1 and TRBJ2-1; 10 bases fit TRBD1. CDR1 is SQVTM, CDR2 ANQGSEA, per germline. The CDR3 consists of 12 residues. J was trimmed by 7 bases and V by 4 bases; bases with no gene match: 1. CDR3 nucleotides: TGCAGCGTTGGGGGACAGGGGAATGAGCAGTTCTTC. It translates to CSVGGQGNEQFF.

The gene calls are TRBV20-1 and TRBJ1-1, with D possibly matching TRBD1 (6 bases). Deletions cut 6 bases from V and 6 bases from J, with 17 bases between. Germline V CDR1 and CDR2: DFQATT, SNEGSKA (reference sequence). The CDR3 is 13 residues long. CDR3 nucleotide sequence: TGCAGTGCCGAGGGGGGGGCTGACGCTGAAGCTTTCTTT. It yields the protein CSAEGGADAEAFF.